Listed here are 5 T cell receptor beta chains from one sample, sequenced in a study of T cell changes during pregnancy in multiple sclerosis (dated 2019 in TCRdb). Library preparation employed the immunoSEQ multiplex PCR assay. The clones in this table, taken by TCRdb from immuneACCESS, are in-frame only. Not every clone is retained; where verified, under half of the shortfall comes from an unresolved V gene, and the cause of the rest is unknown. For this sample the table gives 30,000 to 40,000 clones, of which 90% to 95% were detected only once. The top ten clonotypes cover over 0.4% of the sample. Sequencing was performed on CD4+ T cells from peripheral blood mononuclear cells, taken in the third trimester of pregnancy. The origin of the receptors is a female donor in good health, enrolled as a control in a pregnancy study.

The CDR3 region has the DNA TGTGCCGGCTCAGGGGGGAGAAATGAAAAACTGTTTTTT. The encoded protein is CAGSGGRNEKLFF. This sequence joins TRBV7-9 and TRBJ1-4; 7 positions agree with TRBD1. Per the germline V gene, CDR1 is SEHNR and CDR2 is FQNEAQ (reference sequence). The CDR3 length is 13 residues. Trimming cost V 11 bases and J 5 bases; bases outside gene matches: 8.

This chain connects TRBV19 to TRBJ2-3; no clear D gene. The CDR3 spans 15 residues. Trimming removed 3 bases from V and 1 base from J, with 11 bases in between. Germline V gives CDR1 LNHDA, CDR2 SQIVND (reference sequence). The CDR3 here is CASSMSLEGTDTQYF. As DNA, the CDR3 is TGTGCCAGTAGTATGAGCCTAGAAGGCACAGATACGCAGTATTTT. Variable domain in full (rest from reference TRBV19 and TRBJ2-3): DGGITQSPKYLFRKEGQNVTLSCEQNLNHDAMYWYRQDPGQGLRLIYYSQIVNDFQKGDIAEGYSVSREKKESFPLTVTSAQKNPTAFYLCASSMSLEGTDTQYFGPGTRLTVL.

The V gene is TRBV30, the J gene TRBJ2-5, with 8 bases identical to TRBD2. TRBJ2-7 explains the end of the DNA better; the J call may be wrong. The CDR3 is 12 amino acids. Per germline, CDR1 GTSNPN and CDR2 SVGIG (reference sequence). The CDR3 protein is CAWTSGHYEQYF. The CDR3 DNA is TGTGCCTGGACTAGCGGGCATTACGAGCAGTACTTC.

This chain links TRBV7-3 with TRBJ2-1, with 13 bases identical to TRBD2. V trimming: 5 bases; J trimming: 10 bases; junction bases outside the gene matches: 5. Per germline, CDR1 SGHTA and CDR2 FQGTGA. The CDR3 loop spans 14 amino acids. CDR3 sequence: CASSPGLAGVEQFF. The CDR3 DNA reads as TGTGCCAGCAGCCCAGGACTAGCGGGAGTCGAGCAGTTCTTC.

The V gene is TRBV19, the J gene TRBJ2-6; possibly TRBD2 for D (5 bases). V shed 2 bases and J shed 4 bases, with 9 bases lying between them. CDR3 length: 15 residues. In germline, CDR1 is LNHDA, CDR2 SQIVND (reference sequence). The CDR3 region has the DNA TGTGCCAGTAGTATACGGGAACCCGGGGCCAACGTCCTGACTTTC. Translating it yields CASSIREPGANVLTF. Supplemented by reference TRBV19 and TRBJ2-6, the full variable domain reads DGGITQSPKYLFRKEGQNVTLSCEQNLNHDAMYWYRQDPGQGLRLIYYSQIVNDFQKGDIAEGYSVSREKKESFPLTVTSAQKNPTAFYLCASSIREPGANVLTFGAGSRLTVL.